This record concerns one TCR beta chain sequence. Germline loops: CDR1 SGHTA, CDR2 FQGNSA. The CDR3 consists of 15 residues. V shed 2 bases and J 4 bases; nucleotides not matched to a gene: 4. These data come from a study of T cell changes during pregnancy in multiple sclerosis. Clones were read by immunoSEQ multiplex PCR, and TCRdb kept only the in-frame ones, dropping some. The sample gives some 77,000 clones, roughly 90% of which show up once; over 1.5% is in the top ten. This clonotype was obtained from a female donor with multiple sclerosis, enrolled in a pregnancy study. The chain links TRBV7-2 to TRBJ2-1; 8 bases fit TRBD2. This specimen consisted of peripheral blood, obtained before pregnancy. CDR3 loop: CASSLMAGGYNEQFF. The CDR3 DNA is TGTGCCAGCAGCTTAATGGCGGGGGGATACAATGAGCAGTTCTTC. Together with reference TRBV7-2 and TRBJ2-1, the CDR3 gives the full variable domain: GAGVSQSPSNKVTEKGKDVELRCDPISGHTALYWYRQSLGQGLEFLIYFQGNSAPDKSGLPSDRFSAERTGGSVSTLTIQRTQQEDSAVYLCASSLMAGGYNEQFFGPGTRLTVL.